This is a list of T cell receptor beta chains from one sample in a study of blood T cells in healthy people across ages. One entry per CDR3 protein, called by TCRdb with MiXCR from the 5' RACE reads. Of fewer than 2,000,000 distinct CDR3 sequences in the sample, about two fifths were seen once. Sample: blood. All receptors come from a human donor in good health. The CDR3 runs from the conserved cysteine through the conserved F or W. D genes are given only for firm matches. Size is omitted from some rows. Given values are once, few, many or a class for expanded clones.

J: TRBJ2-3; D: -; V: TRBV11-3; size: -; CDR3: CASSLVSRTADTQYF; DNA: TGTGCCAGCAGCTTAGTCTCCAGGACAGCAGATACGCAGTATTTT
J: TRBJ1-2; D: -; V: TRBV2; size: -; CDR3: CASSVGRGHYGYTF; DNA: TGTGCCAGCAGTGTGGGCAGGGGTCACTATGGCTATACCTTC
J: TRBJ2-7; D: -; V: TRBV7-9; size: few; CDR3: CASSTRDGERSSYEQYF; DNA: TGTGCCAGCAGCACGCGGGACGGAGAGAGAAGCTCCTACGAGCAGTACTTC
J: TRBJ2-7; D: -; V: TRBV5-8; size: -; CDR3: CASSLRLDSEQYF; DNA: TGTGCCAGCAGCCTCCGACTAGATAGCGAGCAGTACTTC
J: TRBJ1-2; D: TRBD1; V: TRBV9; size: once; CDR3: CASSAIPGGEYGYTF; DNA: TGTGCCAGCAGCGCGATACCAGGGGGAGAATATGGCTACACCTTC
J: TRBJ2-6; D: -; V: TRBV6-5; size: -; CDR3: CASSYQEISGANVLTF; DNA: TGTGCCAGCAGTTACCAAGAGATCTCTGGGGCCAACGTCCTGACTTTC
J: TRBJ2-1; D: -; V: TRBV6-2/TRBV6-3; size: -; CDR3: CASSFGQSPGDGQFF; DNA: TGTGCCAGCAGTTTTGGACAGTCCCCTGGCGATGGGCAGTTCTTC
J: TRBJ2-5; D: -; V: TRBV20-1; size: -; CDR3: CSAHNPGLTETQYF; DNA: TGCAGTGCTCACAACCCCGGACTAACAGAGACCCAGTACTTC
J: TRBJ1-1; D: -; V: TRBV7-8; size: few; CDR3: CASSLDVGAGGEAFF; DNA: TGTGCCAGCAGCTTAGATGTGGGGGCTGGCGGTGAAGCTTTCTTT
J: TRBJ2-7; D: -; V: TRBV7-2; size: -; CDR3: CASSSRRGPFEQYF; DNA: TGTGCCAGCAGCTCCCGCCGGGGGCCCTTCGAGCAGTACTTC
J: TRBJ2-1; D: TRBD1; V: TRBV2; size: once; CDR3: CASSDTGERDEQFF; DNA: TGTGCCAGCAGTGATACAGGGGAGAGAGATGAGCAGTTCTTC
J: TRBJ2-7; D: -; V: TRBV6-2/TRBV6-3; size: few; CDR3: CASSYCEQYF; DNA: TGTGCCAGCAGTTACTGCGAGCAGTACTTC
J: TRBJ2-1; D: TRBD1; V: TRBV7-9; size: -; CDR3: CASSPRDRPYNEQFF; DNA: TGTGCCAGCAGCCCCCGGGACAGGCCTTACAATGAGCAGTTCTTC
J: TRBJ2-3; D: -; V: TRBV24-1; size: -; CDR3: CATKGLARNTDTQYF; DNA: TGTGCCACCAAGGGGCTAGCGCGAAACACAGATACGCAGTATTTT
J: TRBJ2-3; D: TRBD2; V: TRBV7-2; size: -; CDR3: CASSARLAGRYF; DNA: TGTGCCAGCAGCGCCCGACTAGCGGGGAGGTATTTT
J: TRBJ2-1; D: TRBD1; V: TRBV4-3; size: few; CDR3: CASSQGRGRGRIDEQFF; DNA: TGCGCCAGCAGCCAAGGGAGAGGCAGGGGGCGGATCGATGAGCAGTTCTTC